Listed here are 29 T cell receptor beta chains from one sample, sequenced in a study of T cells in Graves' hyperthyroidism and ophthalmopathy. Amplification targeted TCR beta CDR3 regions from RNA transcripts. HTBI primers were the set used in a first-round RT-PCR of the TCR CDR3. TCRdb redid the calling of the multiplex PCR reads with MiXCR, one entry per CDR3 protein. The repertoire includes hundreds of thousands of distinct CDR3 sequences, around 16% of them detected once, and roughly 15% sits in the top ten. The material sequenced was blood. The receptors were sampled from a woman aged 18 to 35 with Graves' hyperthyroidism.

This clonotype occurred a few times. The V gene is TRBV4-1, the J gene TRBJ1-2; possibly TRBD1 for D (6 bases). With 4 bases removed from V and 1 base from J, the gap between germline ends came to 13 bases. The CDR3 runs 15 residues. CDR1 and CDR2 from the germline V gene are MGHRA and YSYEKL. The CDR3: CASSPRAGVNYGYTF. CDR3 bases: TGCGCCAGCAGCCCGCGGGCAGGGGTTAACTATGGCTACACCTTC.

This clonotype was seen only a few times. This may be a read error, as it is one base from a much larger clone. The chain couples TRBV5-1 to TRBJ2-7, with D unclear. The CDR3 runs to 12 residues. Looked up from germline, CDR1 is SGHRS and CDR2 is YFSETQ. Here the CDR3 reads CASRRSNYERYF. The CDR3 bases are TGCGCCAGCAGAAGATCAAACTACGAGCGGTACTTC.

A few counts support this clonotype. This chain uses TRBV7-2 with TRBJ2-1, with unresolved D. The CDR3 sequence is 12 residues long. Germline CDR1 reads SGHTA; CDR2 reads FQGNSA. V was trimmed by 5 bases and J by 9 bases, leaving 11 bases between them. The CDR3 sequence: CASSLSSTEQFF. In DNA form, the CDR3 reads TGTGCCAGCAGCCTATCAAGCACTGAGCAGTTCTTC.

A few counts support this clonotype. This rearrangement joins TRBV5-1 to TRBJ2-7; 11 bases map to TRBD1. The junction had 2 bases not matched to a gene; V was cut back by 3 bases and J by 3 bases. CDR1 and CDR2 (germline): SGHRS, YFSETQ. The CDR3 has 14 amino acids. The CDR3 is CASSWDRGNYEQYF. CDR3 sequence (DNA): TGCGCCAGCAGCTGGGACAGGGGGAACTACGAGCAGTACTTC.

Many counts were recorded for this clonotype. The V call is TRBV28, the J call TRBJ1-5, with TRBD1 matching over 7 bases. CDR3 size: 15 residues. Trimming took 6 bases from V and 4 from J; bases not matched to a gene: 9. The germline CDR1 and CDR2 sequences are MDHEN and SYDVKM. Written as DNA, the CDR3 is TGTGCCAGCAGCTTGGAGGACAGGAGTAATCAGCCCCAGCATTTT. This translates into CASSLEDRSNQPQHF.

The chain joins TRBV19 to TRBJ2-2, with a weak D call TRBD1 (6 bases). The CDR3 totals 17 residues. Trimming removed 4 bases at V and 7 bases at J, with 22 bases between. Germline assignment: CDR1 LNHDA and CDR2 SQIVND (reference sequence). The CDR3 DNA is TGTGCCAGTAGTAAGGGGTTGCAGGGGTCAGGGATCGGGGAGCTGTTTTTT. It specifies CASSKGLQGSGIGELFF.

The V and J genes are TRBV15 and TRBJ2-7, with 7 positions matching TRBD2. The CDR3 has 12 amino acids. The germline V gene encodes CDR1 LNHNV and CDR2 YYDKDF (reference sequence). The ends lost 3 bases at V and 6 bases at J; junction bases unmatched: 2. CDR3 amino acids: CATSRGGGEQYF. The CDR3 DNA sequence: TGTGCCACCAGCAGGGGCGGGGGCGAGCAGTACTTC.

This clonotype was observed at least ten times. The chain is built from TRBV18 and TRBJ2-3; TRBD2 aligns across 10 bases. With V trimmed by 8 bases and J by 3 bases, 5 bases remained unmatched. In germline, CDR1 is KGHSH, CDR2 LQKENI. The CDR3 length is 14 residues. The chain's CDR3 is CASGRTSGTDTQYF. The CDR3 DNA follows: TGTGCCAGCGGGAGGACTAGCGGTACAGATACGCAGTATTTT.

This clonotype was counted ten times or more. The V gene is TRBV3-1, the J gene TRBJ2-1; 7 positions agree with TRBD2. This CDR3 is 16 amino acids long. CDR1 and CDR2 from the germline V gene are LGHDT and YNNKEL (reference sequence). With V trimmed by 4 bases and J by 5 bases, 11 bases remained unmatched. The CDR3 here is CASSPSEAGFDNEQFF. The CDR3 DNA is TGTGCCAGCAGCCCCTCGGAAGCGGGGTTTGACAATGAGCAGTTCTTC.

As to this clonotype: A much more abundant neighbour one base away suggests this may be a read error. The CDR3 reads CASSPFAGSGEQYF. As DNA, the CDR3 is TGTGCCAGCAGTCCTTTCGCGGGATCGGGCGAGCAGTACTTC. The chain couples TRBV6-1 to TRBJ2-7; perhaps TRBD2 as D (6 bases). Trimming left V 5 bases short and J 6 bases short, with 17 bases between. The CDR3 extends over 14 amino acids. Germline V lookup: CDR1 MNHNS, CDR2 SASEGT.

The CDR3 reads CASSIVEGAWRAQHF. CDR3 DNA: TGTGCCAGTAGTATCGTCGAGGGAGCCTGGAGAGCCCAGCATTTT. V is TRBV19 and J is TRBJ1-5; D is unclear. Deletions cut 3 bases from V and 11 bases from J, with 20 bases between. Germline lookup yields CDR1 LNHDA and CDR2 SQIVND (reference sequence). This CDR3 spans 15 amino acids.

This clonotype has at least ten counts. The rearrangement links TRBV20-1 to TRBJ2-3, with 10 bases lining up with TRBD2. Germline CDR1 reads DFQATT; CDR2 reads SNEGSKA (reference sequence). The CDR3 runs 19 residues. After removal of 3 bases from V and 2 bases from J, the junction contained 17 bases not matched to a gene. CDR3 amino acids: CSASKGLAGVGWITDTQYF. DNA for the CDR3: TGCAGTGCTAGCAAAGGGCTAGCGGGAGTGGGGTGGATCACAGATACGCAGTATTTT.

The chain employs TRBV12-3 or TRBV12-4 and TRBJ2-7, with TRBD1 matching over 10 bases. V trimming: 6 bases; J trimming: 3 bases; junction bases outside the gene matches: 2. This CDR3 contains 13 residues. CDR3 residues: CASRGDRGYEQYF. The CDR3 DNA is TGTGCCAGCAGGGGGGACAGGGGCTACGAGCAGTACTTC.

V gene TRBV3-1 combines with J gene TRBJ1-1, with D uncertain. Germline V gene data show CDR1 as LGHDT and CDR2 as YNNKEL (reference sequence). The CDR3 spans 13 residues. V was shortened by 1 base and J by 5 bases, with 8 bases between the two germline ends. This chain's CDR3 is CASSQVVSTEAFF. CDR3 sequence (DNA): TGTGCCAGCAGCCAAGTAGTCTCAACTGAAGCTTTCTTT.

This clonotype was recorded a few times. The CDR3: CASSDRLGGRSYNEQFF. The CDR3 nucleotides read TGTGCCAGCAGTGATCGTCTCGGGGGCCGCTCCTACAATGAGCAGTTCTTC. The chain recombines TRBV25-1 with TRBJ2-1; D may correspond to TRBD1 or TRBD2 (6 bases each). CDR1 is MGHDK and CDR2 is SYGVNS in the germline V gene. V dropped 3 bases and J dropped 0 bases, with 15 bases sitting between them. The CDR3 covers 17 residues.

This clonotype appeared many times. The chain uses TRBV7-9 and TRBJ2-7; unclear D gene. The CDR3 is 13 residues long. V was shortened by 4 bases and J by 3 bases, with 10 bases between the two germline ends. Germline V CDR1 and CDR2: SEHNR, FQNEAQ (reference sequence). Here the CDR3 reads CASSSDVGYEQYF. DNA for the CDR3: TGTGCCAGCAGCTCTGATGTCGGCTACGAGCAGTACTTC. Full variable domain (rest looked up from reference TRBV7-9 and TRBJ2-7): DTGVSQNPRHKITKRGQNVTFRCDPISEHNRLYWYRQTLGQGPEFLTYFQNEAQLEKSRLLSDRFSAERPKGSFSTLEIQRTEQGDSAMYLCASSSDVGYEQYFGPGTRLTVT.

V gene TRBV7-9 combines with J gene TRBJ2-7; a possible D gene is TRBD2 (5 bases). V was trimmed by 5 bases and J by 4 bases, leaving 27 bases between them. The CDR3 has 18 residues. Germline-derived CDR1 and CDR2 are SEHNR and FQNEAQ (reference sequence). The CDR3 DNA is TGTGCCAGCAGCCTTCACCGGGTAGGCACTCCGGGATCTTACGAGCAGTACTTC. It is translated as CASSLHRVGTPGSYEQYF.

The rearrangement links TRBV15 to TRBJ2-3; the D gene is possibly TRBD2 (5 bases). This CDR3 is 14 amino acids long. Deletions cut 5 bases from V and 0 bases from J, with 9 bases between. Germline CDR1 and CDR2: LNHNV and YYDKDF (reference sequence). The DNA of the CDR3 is TGTGCCACCAGCGGTAGCGATAGCACAGATACGCAGTATTTT. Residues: CATSGSDSTDTQYF.

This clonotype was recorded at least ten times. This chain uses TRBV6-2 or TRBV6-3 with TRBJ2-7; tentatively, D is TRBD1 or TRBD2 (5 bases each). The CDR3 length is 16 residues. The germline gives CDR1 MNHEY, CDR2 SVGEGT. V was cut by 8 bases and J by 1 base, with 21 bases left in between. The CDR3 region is CASSIPAGTISYEQYF. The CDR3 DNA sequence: TGTGCCAGCTCCATTCCCGCCGGGACGATATCCTACGAGCAGTACTTC.

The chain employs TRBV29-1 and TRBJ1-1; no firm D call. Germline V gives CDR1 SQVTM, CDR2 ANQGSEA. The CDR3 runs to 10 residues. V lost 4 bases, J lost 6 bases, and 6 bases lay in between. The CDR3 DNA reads TGCAGCGTTGTTAACTCTGAAGCTTTCTTT. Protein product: CSVVNSEAFF.

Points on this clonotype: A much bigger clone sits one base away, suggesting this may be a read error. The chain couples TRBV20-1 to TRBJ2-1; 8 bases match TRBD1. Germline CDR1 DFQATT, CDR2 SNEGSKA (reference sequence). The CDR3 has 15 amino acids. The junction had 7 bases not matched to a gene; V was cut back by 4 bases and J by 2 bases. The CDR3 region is CSATPGTGPYNEQFF. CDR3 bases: TGCAGTGCTACCCCCGGGACAGGACCCTACAATGAGCAGTTCTTC.

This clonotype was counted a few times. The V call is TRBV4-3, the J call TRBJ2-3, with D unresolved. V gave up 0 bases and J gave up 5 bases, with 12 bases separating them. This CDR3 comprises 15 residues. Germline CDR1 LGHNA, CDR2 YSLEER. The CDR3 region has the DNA TGCGCCAGCAGCCAAGACGCCGATTCGGGAGATACGCAGTATTTT. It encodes CASSQDADSGDTQYF.

The CDR3 loop reads CASSPGQGAEGYTF. The CDR3, as DNA: TGTGCCAGCAGCCCCGGACAGGGGGCGGAAGGCTACACCTTC. V is TRBV13 and J is TRBJ1-2; 11 bases are a match to TRBD1. Germline CDR1 reads PRHDT; CDR2 reads FYEKMQ (reference sequence). The CDR3 is 14 amino acids. J was trimmed by 8 bases and V by 5 bases; bases with no gene match: 7.

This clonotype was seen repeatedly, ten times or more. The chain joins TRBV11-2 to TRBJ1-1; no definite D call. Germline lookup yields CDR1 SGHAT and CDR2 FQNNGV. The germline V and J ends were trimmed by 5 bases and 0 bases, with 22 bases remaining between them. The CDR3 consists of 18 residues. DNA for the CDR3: TGTGCCAGCAGCCGAGCACGACCGACTGCGGCCATGAACACTGAAGCTTTCTTT. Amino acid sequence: CASSRARPTAAMNTEAFF.

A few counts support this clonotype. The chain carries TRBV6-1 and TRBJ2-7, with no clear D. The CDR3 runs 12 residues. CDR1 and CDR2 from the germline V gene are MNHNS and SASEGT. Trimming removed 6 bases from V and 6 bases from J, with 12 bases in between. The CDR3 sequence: CASSLYPFEQYF. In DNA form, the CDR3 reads TGTGCCAGCAGCCTATACCCTTTCGAGCAGTACTTC.

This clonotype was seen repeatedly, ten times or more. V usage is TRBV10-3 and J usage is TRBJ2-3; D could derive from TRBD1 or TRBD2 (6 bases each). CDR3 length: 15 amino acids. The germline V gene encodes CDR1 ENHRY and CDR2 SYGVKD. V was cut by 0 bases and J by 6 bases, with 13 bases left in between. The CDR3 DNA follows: TGTGCCATCAGTGAGTCGGAGGGGGGCGATGATACGCAGTATTTT. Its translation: CAISESEGGDDTQYF.

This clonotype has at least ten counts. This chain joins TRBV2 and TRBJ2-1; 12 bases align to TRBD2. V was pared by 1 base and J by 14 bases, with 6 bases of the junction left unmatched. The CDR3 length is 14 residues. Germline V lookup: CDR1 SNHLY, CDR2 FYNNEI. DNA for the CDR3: TGTGCCAGCAGTGAAGTCACTAGCGGGAGGTTAAAGTTCTTC. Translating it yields CASSEVTSGRLKFF. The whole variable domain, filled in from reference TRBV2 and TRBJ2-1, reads EPEVTQTPSHQVTQMGQEVILRCVPISNHLYFYWYRQILGQKVEFLVSFYNNEISEKSEIFDDQFSVERPDGSNFTLKIRSTKLEDSAMYFCASSEVTSGRLKFFGPGTRLTVL.

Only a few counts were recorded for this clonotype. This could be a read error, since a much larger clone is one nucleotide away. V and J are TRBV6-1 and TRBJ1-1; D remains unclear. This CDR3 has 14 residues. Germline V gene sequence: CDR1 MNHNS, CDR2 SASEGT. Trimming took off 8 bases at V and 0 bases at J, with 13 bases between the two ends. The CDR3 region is CASGAEELNTEAFF. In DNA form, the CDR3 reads TGTGCCAGCGGTGCCGAGGAGTTGAACACTGAAGCTTTCTTT.

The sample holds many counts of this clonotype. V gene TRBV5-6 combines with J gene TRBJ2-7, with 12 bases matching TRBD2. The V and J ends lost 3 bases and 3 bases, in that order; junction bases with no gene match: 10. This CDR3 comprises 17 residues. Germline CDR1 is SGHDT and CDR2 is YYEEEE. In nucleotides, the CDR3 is TGTGCCAGCAGCTACGGGACTAGCGGGCGGGCGGTCTACGAGCAGTACTTC. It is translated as CASSYGTSGRAVYEQYF.